This T cell receptor beta chain originates from a study of T cells in Graves' hyperthyroidism and ophthalmopathy. Study-wide results and caveats: In the analysis, a 13 V-J model separated ophthalmopathy from stable hyperthyroidism.

The germline V gene has CDR1 MNHEY and CDR2 SMNVEV (reference sequence). The CDR3 length is 15 residues. Trimming shortened V by 5 bases and J by 2 bases, and 13 bases separated the two germline ends. On this clonotype: As yet, its antigen is unknown.

Amplification yielded TCR beta CDR3 regions, with RNA transcripts as the source. When the TCR CDR3 underwent first-round RT-PCR, the HTBI primer set was used. A single record per CDR3 protein comes from TCRdb applying MiXCR to the multiplex PCR reads. The repertoire has 600,000 to 750,000 distinct CDR3 sequences, 15% to 20% of them found once; the top ten carry about a sixth. J is TRBJ1-5 and V is TRBV27, with D tentatively TRBD1 (6 bases). This sequence was found in a man aged 45-65 years with Graves' hyperthyroidism. The sequencing input was blood. The CDR3 protein is CASSAGEEGNQPQHF. DNA for the CDR3: TGTGCCAGCAGTGCAGGGGAGGAGGGCAATCAGCCCCAGCATTTT.